These T cell receptor beta chains were read from a single sample in a study of T cells in Graves' hyperthyroidism and ophthalmopathy. TCRdb re-called the multiplex PCR reads with MiXCR, one entry per CDR3 protein. The sample lists 550,000 to 700,000 distinct CDR3 sequences; under 15% were seen once. The sample consisted of blood. These receptors were taken from a woman aged 35 to 49 with Graves' ophthalmopathy. CDR3s include the opening cysteine and the closing phenylalanine or tryptophan. A D gene is named only where the DNA matches it firmly. Size is stated for part of the rows, as once, few or many counts, or as a class when the clone is expanded.

d_call: TRBD1
clone_size: NA
v_call: TRBV19
j_call: TRBJ1-6
cdr3_nt: TGTGCCAGTAGAAGGACAGGGGATTCACCCCTCCACTTT
cdr3_aa: CASRRTGDSPLHF

d_call: NA
clone_size: many
v_call: TRBV10-1
j_call: TRBJ2-7
cdr3_nt: TGCGCCAGCAGCAGGGGTGGGGAGCAGTACTTC
cdr3_aa: CASSRGGEQYF

d_call: TRBD1
clone_size: many
v_call: TRBV11-2
j_call: TRBJ1-1
cdr3_nt: TGTGCCAGCGACGGGACAGGGAGCGGAGGGAACACTGAAGCTTTCTTT
cdr3_aa: CASDGTGSGGNTEAFF

d_call: TRBD1
clone_size: NA
v_call: TRBV9
j_call: TRBJ2-2
cdr3_nt: TGTGCCAGCAGCGCGGACAGGGGAATGATGACCGGGGAGCTGTTTTTT
cdr3_aa: CASSADRGMMTGELFF

d_call: NA
clone_size: few
v_call: TRBV6-1
j_call: TRBJ2-7
cdr3_nt: TGTGCCAGCAGTGGTGAACCCACCTACGAGCAGTACTTC
cdr3_aa: CASSGEPTYEQYF

d_call: NA
clone_size: many
v_call: TRBV9
j_call: TRBJ2-7
cdr3_nt: TGTGCCAGCAGCGTAGGCCCGAGAGCGGACCGATACGAGCAGTACTTC
cdr3_aa: CASSVGPRADRYEQYF

d_call: TRBD1
clone_size: many
v_call: TRBV28
j_call: TRBJ2-5
cdr3_nt: TGTGCCAGCAGTGGACGGACAGGGTCTCAAGAGACCCAGTACTTC
cdr3_aa: CASSGRTGSQETQYF

d_call: TRBD1
clone_size: NA
v_call: TRBV11-2
j_call: TRBJ2-7
cdr3_nt: TGTGCCAGCGGCCCTCAGACAGGGGCCTACGAGCAGTACTTC
cdr3_aa: CASGPQTGAYEQYF

d_call: NA
clone_size: many
v_call: TRBV6-2/TRBV6-3
j_call: TRBJ2-1
cdr3_nt: TGTGCCAGCAGGGGGAATCCGCCCCATGAGCAGTTCTTC
cdr3_aa: CASRGNPPHEQFF

d_call: NA
clone_size: many
v_call: TRBV6-2/TRBV6-3
j_call: TRBJ1-5
cdr3_nt: TGTGCCAGCAGTTACGGGCCTGGACGGAACAATCAGCCCCAGCATTTT
cdr3_aa: CASSYGPGRNNQPQHF

d_call: TRBD2
clone_size: many
v_call: TRBV4-2
j_call: TRBJ2-5
cdr3_nt: TGTGCCAGCAGCCAACTAGGACTAGCGGGAGAGGGGAGGCCGGAGACCCAGTACTTC
cdr3_aa: CASSQLGLAGEGRPETQYF

d_call: NA
clone_size: many
v_call: TRBV6-1
j_call: TRBJ2-7
cdr3_nt: TGTGCCAGCAGGGGTAATGAGCCCTACGAGCAGTACTTC
cdr3_aa: CASRGNEPYEQYF

d_call: TRBD1
clone_size: many
v_call: TRBV15
j_call: TRBJ2-7
cdr3_nt: TGTGCCACCAGGAGGGACAGGTGGGCCGAGCAGTACTTC
cdr3_aa: CATRRDRWAEQYF

d_call: TRBD1
clone_size: many
v_call: TRBV29-1
j_call: TRBJ2-2
cdr3_nt: TGCAGCGTTCGACAGGGAGAAGACACCGGGGAGCTGTTTTTT
cdr3_aa: CSVRQGEDTGELFF